This T cell receptor beta chain was sequenced during a study of T cells after yellow fever vaccination. Background on the study: The SMART-Seq v4 Ultra Low Input method served to prepare the low-cell-number fractions.

The study's findings and limits: Overlap between CD4 and CD8 compartments was detected for a small share of clonotypes. The secondary response peaked faster, at day 5 versus 15, but was weaker.

A process of 5'RACE template switching, which added a universal primer site and UMIs, was used to make TCR cDNA. TCRdb analysed the 5' RACE reads with MiXCR anew, one entry per CDR3 protein. The sample holds about 200,000 distinct CDR3 sequences, approximately 3.3% seen once. V shed 0 bases, J shed 8 bases, and the junction held 4 bases outside the gene matches. CDR3 size: 13 residues. The germline CDR1 and CDR2 sequences are DFQATT and SNEGSKA (reference sequence). The sample holds a few counts of this clonotype. Its antigen remains unknown. This clonotype originated in a man aged 18 to 30 who received the YFV17D yellow fever vaccine. The chain has TRBV20-1 and TRBJ1-2, with TRBD1 identical over 9 bases. Here the sequenced sample was CD4+ T cells sorted from PBMCs, taken 10 days after the yellow fever booster vaccination. The CDR3 reads CSAREQGAHGYTF. DNA of the CDR3: TGCAGTGCTAGAGAACAGGGGGCGCACGGCTACACCTTC.